The T cell receptor (beta chain) under discussion was sequenced for a study of cytomegalovirus exposure and HLA in healthy donors. Study at large: The 120 validation repertoires were produced on the same platform as the approximately 620 repertoires of the first cohort. This was reported in a later analysis.

Sequencing used immunoSEQ multiplex PCR; TCRdb keeps in-frame clones, though not all of them. Among about 74,000 clones listed, around 94% were seen once. The sequenced sample consisted of PBMCs. The receptor's source is a woman aged 18-29 years in good health and CMV-seropositive.

CDR3 nucleotide sequence: TGTGCCAGCAGCTTAGGAGGGAAGTACAATGAGCAGTTCTTC. The encoded protein is CASSLGGKYNEQFF. The chain combines TRBV11-2 with TRBJ2-1, with D maybe TRBD2 (5 bases). The V end was cut by 1 base, the J end by 4 bases, with 8 bases between. The CDR3 covers 14 residues. In germline, CDR1 is SGHAT, CDR2 FQNNGV.